What follows are 7 T cell receptor beta chains derived from one specimen sequenced in a study of CXCR3-negative and CXCR3-positive naive CD8 T cells. The libraries of TRB cDNA were prepared using 5' RACE with UMI labels. Using the 5' RACE reads, TCRdb records one entry per CDR3 protein without DNA. The sample's table shows 55,000 to 70,000 distinct CDR3 sequences. The sequenced material came from memory CD8+ T cells from blood. These receptors all come from a human donor in good health. Some clones in this sample may be carry-over from other donors' samples.

V gene TRBV28 combines with J gene TRBJ2-1; TCRdb lists TRBD2, though no DNA is available to test this call. The germline V gene encodes CDR1 MDHEN and CDR2 SYDVKM. This CDR3 is built from 16 residues. CDR3 residues: CASNGLGLYSYNEQFF.

The chain has TRBV29-1 and TRBJ2-7; the TCRdb D gene call, TRBD1, has no DNA to confirm it. The CDR3 has 13 residues. Germline V lookup: CDR1 SQVTM, CDR2 ANQGSEA. The CDR3 is CSVGTGRTYEQYF.

The rearrangement uses TRBV7-9 and TRBJ1-5; TCRdb names TRBD1, which stays unverified in the absence of DNA. This CDR3 has 13 amino acids. The germline gives CDR1 SEHNR, CDR2 FQNEAQ (reference sequence). The CDR3 here is CASSPGYNQPQHF.

The chain employs TRBV29-1 and TRBJ2-7; TCRdb calls TRBD1, which cannot be checked without DNA. Germline-derived CDR1 and CDR2 are SQVTM and ANQGSEA. The CDR3 extends over 14 amino acids. CDR3 sequence: CSVERWDSSYEQYF.

The chain carries TRBV7-9 and TRBJ2-7; TCRdb indicates TRBD2, and absent DNA this call remains unverified. Germline-derived CDR1 and CDR2 are SEHNR and FQNEAQ (reference sequence). CDR3 length equals 15 residues. CDR3: CASSFAETSDYEQYF.

The rearrangement joins TRBV20-1 to TRBJ2-7; no DNA is available, so the TRBD1 call from TCRdb remains unchecked. The CDR3 extends over 14 amino acids. Looked up from germline, CDR1 is DFQATT and CDR2 is SNEGSKA (reference sequence). CDR3 sequence reads: CSARGRTASYEQYF.

J is TRBJ1-1 and V is TRBV10-3; TCRdb selects TRBD1, and the lack of DNA leaves this call unchecked. The CDR3 loop spans 16 amino acids. CDR1 ENHRY and CDR2 SYGVKD come from the germline V gene. This chain's CDR3 is CAIGESTSDRVTEAFF.